This T cell receptor beta chain was sequenced in a study of blood T cell repertoires in COVID-19 (dated by TCRdb to the early 2020s). Notes on the research overall: Collaborator samples came from the United States, Italy and Spain and covered acute and convalescent phases of COVID-19. The material from the prospective study consisted of cDNA or gDNA derived from T cells, B-cell-depleted T cells, or PBMCs. Deeply sampled blood TCRbeta repertoires from subjects exposed to, actively infected with, or recovered from COVID-19 were included in the dataset. A freely available public database, intended as a resource for researchers studying the immune response to SARS-CoV-2, is where the repertoires were released. The samples were drawn from the first 160 participants of the ongoing ImmuneRACE study and from about 1,200 subjects provided by 6 global collaborators. Sample metadata almost always included a de-identified subject ID, COVID-19 status, age in years and sex. HLA class I and class II types, where available, came from metadata supplied by the sample provider rather than from assay-based typing. Results and caveats for the whole study, not just this receptor: How much clinical and demographic metadata was included differed by source and by participant, and the metadata was provided uncurated.

The immunoSEQ Assay, a bias-controlled multiplex PCR, was used to amplify TCRbeta CDR3 regions from genomic DNA. In the original analysis: Nucleated cell counts per sample were estimated from amplification of reference gene primers within the assay. To quantify the absolute abundance of each unique TCRbeta CDR3 rearrangement, sequence reads were collapsed and filtered. Productive Simpson clonality was computed per sample as the square root of Simpson's diversity index over productive rearrangements. TCRdb obtained this table from immuneACCESS and retained in-frame rearrangements with V and J assigned. These tables miss some clones; where compared with another copy, unresolved V genes account for less than half of the shortfall, and the remainder is unexplained. V and J calls and clone size are those listed in that table; D and trimming were worked out from the DNA. In all, the sample holds approximately 230,000 clones, and 87% of those were seen once. The ten largest make up nearly 6.5% of the sample.

Points on this clone: The antigen it binds to is not known. Nothing much larger sits one base from this clone, and base qualities are not available.

CDR1 and CDR2 are drawn from the germline V gene: MDHEN, SYDVKM. There are 17 amino acids in the CDR3, from cysteine to phenylalanine inclusive. CDR3 DNA only is kept here, 51 bases in frame from base 1. The junction carries 16 bases between V and J, which are trimmed by 1 base and 1 base respectively. Enrolling through a virtual design, the prospective study's participants ranged in age from roughly 18 to 95 years and lived across 20 to 25 United States geographic areas. Cohort assignment in the prospective study relied on participant-reported clinical history from a screening survey and a study questionnaire. Mobile phlebotomists in the prospective study collected whole blood, serum and a nasopharyngeal or oropharyngeal swab from every participant. Prospective study participants could optionally give additional blood draws and questionnaires over an approximately two-month period. Before DNA extraction, blood samples from the prospective study were shipped at room temperature or frozen.

The TCR originated in a woman between 25 and 40 years old with acute COVID-19. This chain joins TRBV28 to TRBJ2-5; TRBD1 is a weak D gene call, 6 bases matching. Sequenced input: PBMCs or T cells enriched from blood (not recorded which). The CDR3 is CASSLYTGSPRQETQYF. The sequenced DNA is TGTGCCAGCAGTTTATACACAGGGAGTCCCCGCCAAGAGACCCAGTACTTC.